This T cell receptor beta chain was recorded in a study of blood T cell repertoires in COVID-19. At the level of the study: The origin of the acute and convalescent COVID-19 samples was the United States, Italy and Spain. T cells, B-cell-depleted T cells, or PBMCs supplied cDNA or gDNA.

In the authors' methods: Researchers report that nucleated cell counts were estimated from reference gene primer amplification. The data were produced by immunoSEQ multiplex PCR, yet TCRdb's version contains in-frame clones alone and is incomplete. V, J and clone size are taken as reported in that table, and D and trimming were inferred from the DNA itself. The sample lists 70,000 to 90,000 clones, 78% occurring once. Germline V lookup: CDR1 SGHRS, CDR2 YFSETQ. Trimming cost V 4 bases and J 1 base, with 8 bases left between them. The CDR3 covers 13 residues. The sample comprised peripheral blood. V gene TRBV5-1 combines with J gene TRBJ1-1; TRBD1 is a possible D gene (5 bases). This sequence originates from a human donor in a cohort sampled during active COVID-19. As DNA, the CDR3 is TGCGCCAGCAGCGGAGACAGGAACACTGAAGCTTTCTTT. Protein sequence: CASSGDRNTEAFF.